These T cell receptor beta chains were read from a single sample in a study of blood T cell repertoires in COVID-19. Profiling relied on immunoSEQ multiplex PCR, and the TCRdb table lists in-frame clones only, not all of them. This table has approximately 240,000 clones, roughly 90% appearing once. Sequencing was performed on PBMCs or T cells enriched from blood (not recorded which). These TCRs come from a woman aged 30 to 39 with acute COVID-19. CDR3s include the opening cysteine and the closing phenylalanine or tryptophan. Fields, in order: D gene, J gene, V gene, clone size, CDR3 protein, CDR3 DNA. D genes are given only for firm matches. Clone size is given for some rows only: seen once, a few or many times, or a class if the clone is expanded.

d_gene: -; j_gene: TRBJ1-5; v_gene: TRBV4-2; abundance: -; CDR3aa: CASSQAQNSNQPQHF; CDR3nt: TGTGCCAGCAGCCAAGCACAGAATAGCAATCAGCCCCAGCATTTT
d_gene: TRBD2; j_gene: TRBJ2-1; v_gene: TRBV2; abundance: -; CDR3aa: CASRFTSGGTQFF; CDR3nt: TGTGCCAGCAGATTTACTAGCGGGGGTACACAGTTCTTC
d_gene: -; j_gene: TRBJ1-2; v_gene: TRBV14; abundance: -; CDR3aa: CASSQDLQTYGYTF; CDR3nt: TGTGCCAGCAGCCAAGATCTACAGACCTATGGCTACACCTTC
d_gene: -; j_gene: TRBJ1-2; v_gene: TRBV5-1; abundance: -; CDR3aa: CASSSEDRGLEGYTF; CDR3nt: TGCGCCAGCAGCTCCGAGGATAGGGGGTTGGAAGGCTACACCTTC
d_gene: -; j_gene: TRBJ2-1; v_gene: TRBV29-1; abundance: once; CDR3aa: CSVDLAWGEQFF; CDR3nt: TGCAGCGTTGATCTAGCCTGGGGTGAGCAGTTCTTC
d_gene: -; j_gene: TRBJ1-2; v_gene: TRBV12-3/TRBV12-4; abundance: -; CDR3aa: CASSRGTNYGYTF; CDR3nt: TGTGCCAGCAGTCGCGGGACGAACTATGGCTACACCTTC
d_gene: TRBD1; j_gene: TRBJ1-5; v_gene: TRBV2; abundance: -; CDR3aa: CASSLQGAKNQPQHF; CDR3nt: TGTGCCAGCAGTCTACAGGGGGCTAAGAATCAGCCCCAGCATTTT
d_gene: -; j_gene: TRBJ1-3; v_gene: TRBV29-1; abundance: -; CDR3aa: CSVVGYSGNTIYF; CDR3nt: TGCAGCGTTGTCGGGTACTCTGGAAACACCATATATTTT
d_gene: TRBD1; j_gene: TRBJ1-1; v_gene: TRBV28; abundance: -; CDR3aa: CASSAPGTANTEAFF; CDR3nt: TGTGCCAGCAGCGCACCCGGGACAGCGAACACTGAAGCTTTCTTT
d_gene: TRBD1; j_gene: TRBJ1-2; v_gene: TRBV5-1; abundance: -; CDR3aa: CASSPDRANYGYTF; CDR3nt: TGCGCCAGCAGTCCTGACAGGGCCAACTATGGCTACACCTTC
d_gene: TRBD2; j_gene: TRBJ2-7; v_gene: TRBV27; abundance: -; CDR3aa: CASSPSGGVSYEQYF; CDR3nt: TGTGCCAGCAGCCCGAGCGGGGGGGTCTCCTACGAGCAGTACTTC
d_gene: TRBD1; j_gene: TRBJ1-6; v_gene: TRBV6-5; abundance: -; CDR3aa: CASSPDRGNSPLHF; CDR3nt: TGTGCCAGCAGCCCCGACAGGGGGAATTCACCCCTCCACTTT
d_gene: -; j_gene: TRBJ1-2; v_gene: TRBV14; abundance: -; CDR3aa: CASRGRFYGYTF; CDR3nt: TGTGCCAGCAGGGGGCGCTTCTATGGCTACACCTTC
d_gene: TRBD2; j_gene: TRBJ2-7; v_gene: TRBV3-1/TRBV3-2; abundance: -; CDR3aa: CASSPRRTSKTYEQYF; CDR3nt: TGTGCCAGCAGCCCCCGACGGACTAGTAAGACCTACGAGCAGTACTTC
d_gene: -; j_gene: TRBJ1-1; v_gene: TRBV7-9; abundance: -; CDR3aa: CASSFPMNTEAFF; CDR3nt: TGTGCCAGCAGCTTCCCAATGAACACTGAAGCTTTCTTT
d_gene: TRBD2; j_gene: TRBJ2-2; v_gene: TRBV7-3; abundance: -; CDR3aa: CASSSGLVDGELFF; CDR3nt: TGTGCCAGCAGCTCGGGACTAGTTGACGGGGAGCTGTTTTTT
d_gene: -; j_gene: TRBJ1-1; v_gene: TRBV4-1; abundance: -; CDR3aa: CASSHKREAFF; CDR3nt: TGCGCCAGCAGCCATAAACGGGAAGCTTTCTTT
d_gene: -; j_gene: TRBJ1-1; v_gene: TRBV11-2; abundance: -; CDR3aa: CASSLDGRVGAFF; CDR3nt: TGTGCCAGCAGCTTAGACGGTCGGGTCGGAGCTTTCTTT
d_gene: -; j_gene: TRBJ2-2; v_gene: TRBV7-3; abundance: -; CDR3aa: CASSFDGREGGELFF; CDR3nt: TGTGCCAGCAGCTTTGACGGCAGGGAAGGTGGGGAGCTGTTTTTT
d_gene: -; j_gene: TRBJ1-1; v_gene: TRBV28; abundance: once; CDR3aa: CASKGGLRNTEAFF; CDR3nt: TGTGCCAGCAAAGGAGGACTCAGGAACACTGAAGCTTTCTTT
d_gene: -; j_gene: TRBJ1-5; v_gene: TRBV2; abundance: -; CDR3aa: CASSAGRVSNQPQHF; CDR3nt: TGTGCCAGCAGCGCCGGCCGGGTCAGCAATCAGCCCCAGCATTTT
d_gene: TRBD2; j_gene: TRBJ2-7; v_gene: TRBV27; abundance: -; CDR3aa: CASSLNRGDEQYF; CDR3nt: TGTGCCAGCAGTTTAAATCGGGGGGACGAGCAGTACTTC
d_gene: -; j_gene: TRBJ1-5; v_gene: TRBV28; abundance: -; CDR3aa: CASKTGTLTNQPQHF; CDR3nt: TGTGCCAGCAAGACTGGGACACTGACCAATCAGCCCCAGCATTTT